Included here is one T cell receptor (beta chain) sequence, with context. What this receptor recognizes is not known. No clone much larger than this one lies a single base away; base qualities are absent. Inclusive of the bounding cysteine and phenylalanine, the CDR3 is 12 residues long. The only DNA kept is the CDR3, 36 bases in frame from the first base. The CDR1 and CDR2 encoded by the germline V gene are MDHEN and SYDVKM. Trimming costs V 6 bases and J 3 bases, and their ends lie 8 bases apart. Samples from volunteer blood donors who had recovered from COVID-19 were contributed by a second Seattle source. Each collaborating institution followed its own protocols to collect whole blood in K2EDTA tubes. For TCRbeta analysis, collaborators shipped samples as frozen whole blood, isolated PBMCs, or DNA extracted from either of those sample types. The data stem from a study of blood T cell repertoires in COVID-19 (TCRdb year 2020). Background for the entire study: Samples covering the acute and convalescent phases of COVID-19 were provided by collaborators in the United States, Italy and Spain. The prospective study material was composed of cDNA or gDNA derived from T cells, B-cell-depleted T cells, or PBMCs. Deeply sampled blood TCRbeta repertoires from subjects exposed to, actively infected with, or recovered from COVID-19 were included in the dataset. The repertoires were released in a freely available public database meant as a resource for research on the immune response to SARS-CoV-2. The samples were drawn from the first 160 participants of the ongoing ImmuneRACE study and from over a thousand subjects provided by 6 global collaborators. Nearly every sample came with metadata listing a de-identified subject ID, COVID-19 status, age in years and sex. HLA class I and class II types, where available, came from metadata supplied by the sample provider rather than from assay-based typing.

TCRbeta CDR3 regions were amplified from genomic DNA by means of the immunoSEQ Assay, a bias-controlled multiplex PCR. On the authors' methods: Nucleated cell counts per sample were estimated from amplification of reference gene primers within the assay. To quantify the absolute abundance of each unique TCRbeta CDR3 rearrangement, sequence reads were collapsed and filtered. For each sample, productive Simpson clonality was calculated by taking the square root of Simpson's diversity index across productive rearrangements. The table was pulled from immuneACCESS by TCRdb, which kept in-frame rearrangements only. Such tables lose some clones; where checked, under half of the loss comes from unresolved V genes, and the rest has no known cause. V, J and clone size derive from that table, while D and trimming were established from the DNA sequence. The sample data list some 200,000 clones, and 84% of these were observed just once. Roughly 1.4% of the sample is held by the ten biggest clonotypes.

The paper as a whole reports these results and caveats: Clinical and demographic metadata were provided uncurated, with the amount varying by source and participant.

The TCR comes from a woman aged 40-49 years who had recovered from COVID-19. The V and J segments used are TRBV28 and TRBJ1-1; the D gene is not confidently resolved. Specimen: peripheral blood. In nucleotides, the sequence is TGTGCCAGCAGAAGCTCATACACTGAAGCTTTCTTT. It translates to CASRSSYTEAFF. The entire variable domain, with the stretches around the CDR3 drawn from the reference TRBV28 and TRBJ1-1 proteins, is DVKVTQSSRYLVKRTGEKVFLECVQDMDHENMFWYRQDPGLGLRLIYFSYDVKMKEKGDIPEGYSVSREKKERFSLILESASTNQTSMYLCASRSSYTEAFFGQGTRLTVV.